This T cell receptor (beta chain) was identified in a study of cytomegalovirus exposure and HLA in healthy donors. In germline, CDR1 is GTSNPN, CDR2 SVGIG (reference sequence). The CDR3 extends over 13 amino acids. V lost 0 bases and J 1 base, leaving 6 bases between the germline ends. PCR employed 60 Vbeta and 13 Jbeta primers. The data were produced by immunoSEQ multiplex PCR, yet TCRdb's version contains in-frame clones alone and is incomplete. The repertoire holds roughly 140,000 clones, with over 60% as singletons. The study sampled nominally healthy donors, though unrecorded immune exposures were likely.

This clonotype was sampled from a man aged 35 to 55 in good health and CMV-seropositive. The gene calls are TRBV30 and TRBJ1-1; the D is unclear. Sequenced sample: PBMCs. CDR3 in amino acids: CAWSVQQNTEAFF. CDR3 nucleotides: TGTGCCTGGAGTGTACAACAGAACACTGAAGCTTTCTTT.